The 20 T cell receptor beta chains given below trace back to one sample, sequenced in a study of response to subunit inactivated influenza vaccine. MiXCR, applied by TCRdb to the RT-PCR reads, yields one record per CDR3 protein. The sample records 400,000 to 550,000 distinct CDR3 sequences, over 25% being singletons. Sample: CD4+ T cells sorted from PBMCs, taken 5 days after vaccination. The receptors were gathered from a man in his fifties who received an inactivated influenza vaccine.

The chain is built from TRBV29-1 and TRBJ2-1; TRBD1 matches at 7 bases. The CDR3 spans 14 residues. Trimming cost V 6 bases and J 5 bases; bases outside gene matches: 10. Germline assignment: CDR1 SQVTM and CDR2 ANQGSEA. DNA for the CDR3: TGCAGCGTCGGGACAGCCCTTCGGGACAATGAGCAGTTCTTC. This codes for CSVGTALRDNEQFF.

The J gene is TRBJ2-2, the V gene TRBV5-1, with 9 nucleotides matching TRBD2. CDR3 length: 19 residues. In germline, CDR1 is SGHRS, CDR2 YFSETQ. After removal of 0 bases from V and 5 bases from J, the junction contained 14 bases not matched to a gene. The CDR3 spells CASSLVALAGRFWTGELFF. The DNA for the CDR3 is TGCGCCAGCAGCTTGGTGGCGCTAGCGGGACGGTTTTGGACCGGGGAGCTGTTTTTT.

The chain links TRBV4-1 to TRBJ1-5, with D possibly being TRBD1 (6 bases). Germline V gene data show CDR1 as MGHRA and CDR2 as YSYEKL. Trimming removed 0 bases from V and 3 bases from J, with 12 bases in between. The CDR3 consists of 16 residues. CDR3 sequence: CASSQEGGVTNQPQHF. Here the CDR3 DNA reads TGCGCCAGCAGCCAAGAAGGGGGGGTGACCAATCAGCCCCAGCATTTT.

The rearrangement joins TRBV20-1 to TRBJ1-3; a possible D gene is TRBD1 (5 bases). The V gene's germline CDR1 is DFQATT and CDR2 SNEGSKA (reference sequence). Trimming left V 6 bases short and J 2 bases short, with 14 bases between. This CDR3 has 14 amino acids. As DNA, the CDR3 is TGCAGTGCCCCCAGGGCATCGGCTGGAAACACCATATATTTT. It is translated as CSAPRASAGNTIYF.

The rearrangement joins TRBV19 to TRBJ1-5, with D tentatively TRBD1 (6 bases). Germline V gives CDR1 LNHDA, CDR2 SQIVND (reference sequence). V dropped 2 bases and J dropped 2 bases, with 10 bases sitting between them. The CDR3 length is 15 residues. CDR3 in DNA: TGTGCCAGTAGTATACGGGGGGCTCGCAATCAGCCCCAGCATTTT. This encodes CASSIRGARNQPQHF.

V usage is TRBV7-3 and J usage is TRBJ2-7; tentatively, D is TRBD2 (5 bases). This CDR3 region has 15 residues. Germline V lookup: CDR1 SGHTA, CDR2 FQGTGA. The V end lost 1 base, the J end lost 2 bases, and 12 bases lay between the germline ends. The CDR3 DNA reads TGTGCCAGCAGCTTAATTCGAGCGGAGACCTACGAGCAGTACTTC. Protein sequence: CASSLIRAETYEQYF.

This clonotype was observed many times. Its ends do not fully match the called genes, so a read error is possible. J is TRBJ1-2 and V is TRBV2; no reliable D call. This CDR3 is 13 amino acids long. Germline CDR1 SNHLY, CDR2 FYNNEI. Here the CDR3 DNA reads TGTGCCAGCAGCGAAGCGCGGATATATGGCTACACCTTC. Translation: CASSEARIYGYTF.

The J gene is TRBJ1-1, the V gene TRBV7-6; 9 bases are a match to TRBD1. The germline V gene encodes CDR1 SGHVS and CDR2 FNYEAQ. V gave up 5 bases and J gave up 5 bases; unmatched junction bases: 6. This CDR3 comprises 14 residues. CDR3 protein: CASSHGTGPTEAFF. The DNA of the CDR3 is TGTGCCAGCAGCCACGGGACAGGGCCGACTGAAGCTTTCTTT.

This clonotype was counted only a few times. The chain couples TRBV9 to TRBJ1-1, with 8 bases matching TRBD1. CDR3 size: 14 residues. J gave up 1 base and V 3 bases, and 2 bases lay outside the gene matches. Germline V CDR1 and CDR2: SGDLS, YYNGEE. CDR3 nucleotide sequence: TGTGCCAGCAGCGCAGGGGGCGGGAACACTGAAGCTTTCTTT. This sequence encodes CASSAGGGNTEAFF.

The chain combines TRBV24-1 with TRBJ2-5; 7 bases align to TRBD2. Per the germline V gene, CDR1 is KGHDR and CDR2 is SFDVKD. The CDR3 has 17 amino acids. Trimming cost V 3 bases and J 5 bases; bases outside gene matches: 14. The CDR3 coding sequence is TGTGCCACCAGTGATATCGGTCTAGCGGACTCTGGGGAGACCCAGTACTTC. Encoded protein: CATSDIGLADSGETQYF.

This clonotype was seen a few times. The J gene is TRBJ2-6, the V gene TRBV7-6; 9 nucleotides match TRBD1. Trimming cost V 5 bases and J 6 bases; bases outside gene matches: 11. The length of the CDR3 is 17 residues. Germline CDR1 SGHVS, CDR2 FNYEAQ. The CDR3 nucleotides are TGTGCCAGCAGCCGAGCCCCGGGGACAGGGAAGGCCAACGTCCTGACTTTC. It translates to CASSRAPGTGKANVLTF.

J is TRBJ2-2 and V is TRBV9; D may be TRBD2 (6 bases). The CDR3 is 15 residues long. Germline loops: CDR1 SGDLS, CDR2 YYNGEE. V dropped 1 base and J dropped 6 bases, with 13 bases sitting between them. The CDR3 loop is CASSVWRERPGELFF. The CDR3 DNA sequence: TGTGCCAGCAGCGTATGGAGGGAGAGACCCGGGGAGCTGTTTTTT.

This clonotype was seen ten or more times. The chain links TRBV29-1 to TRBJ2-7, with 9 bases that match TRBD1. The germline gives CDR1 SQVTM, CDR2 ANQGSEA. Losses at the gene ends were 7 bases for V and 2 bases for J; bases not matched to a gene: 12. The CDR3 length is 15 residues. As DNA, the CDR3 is TGCAGCGCCCTCAAACTACAGGGGGCAACCTACGAGCAGTACTTC. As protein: CSALKLQGATYEQYF.

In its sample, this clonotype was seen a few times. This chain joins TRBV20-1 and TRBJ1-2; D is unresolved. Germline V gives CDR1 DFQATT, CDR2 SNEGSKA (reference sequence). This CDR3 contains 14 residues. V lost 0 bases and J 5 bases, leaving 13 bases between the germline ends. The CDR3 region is CSARDRAYEYGYTF. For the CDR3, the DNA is TGCAGTGCTAGAGATCGGGCATACGAATATGGCTACACCTTC.

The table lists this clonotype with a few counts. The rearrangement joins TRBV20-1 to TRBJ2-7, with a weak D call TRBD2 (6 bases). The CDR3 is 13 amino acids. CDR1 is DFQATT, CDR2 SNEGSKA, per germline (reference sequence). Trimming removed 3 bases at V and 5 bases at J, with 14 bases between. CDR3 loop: CSASSGAGHEQYF. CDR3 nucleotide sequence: TGCAGTGCTAGCAGCGGAGCGGGCCACGAGCAGTACTTC.

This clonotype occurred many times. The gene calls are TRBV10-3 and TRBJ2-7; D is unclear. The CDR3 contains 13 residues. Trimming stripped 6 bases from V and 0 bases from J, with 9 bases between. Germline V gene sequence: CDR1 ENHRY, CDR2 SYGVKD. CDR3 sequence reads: CAIRGGDSYEQYF. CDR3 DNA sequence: TGTGCCATCAGGGGCGGTGACTCCTACGAGCAGTACTTC.

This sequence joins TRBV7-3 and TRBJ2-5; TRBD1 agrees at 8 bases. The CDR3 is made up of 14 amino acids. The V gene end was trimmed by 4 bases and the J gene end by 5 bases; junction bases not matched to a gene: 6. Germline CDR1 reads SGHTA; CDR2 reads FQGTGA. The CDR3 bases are TGTGCCAGCAGCTCTCTCAGGGGGCTCGAGACCCAGTACTTC. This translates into CASSSLRGLETQYF.

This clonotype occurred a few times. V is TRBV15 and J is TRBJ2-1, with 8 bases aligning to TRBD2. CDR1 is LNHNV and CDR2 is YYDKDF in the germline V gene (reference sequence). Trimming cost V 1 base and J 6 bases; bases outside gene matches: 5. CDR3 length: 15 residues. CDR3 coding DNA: TGTGCCACCAGCAGAGCACTAGCGGAGACCAATGAGCAGTTCTTC. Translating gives CATSRALAETNEQFF.

CDR3 nucleotide sequence: TGCGCCAGCAGGTATGAGGGGGCCCAACGTGCACCGTCTACATACGAGCAGTACTTC. It yields the protein CASRYEGAQRAPSTYEQYF. The chain carries TRBV5-1 and TRBJ2-7, with 7 positions matching TRBD1. After removal of 5 bases from V and 4 bases from J, the junction contained 24 bases not matched to a gene. The CDR3 totals 19 residues. Germline loops: CDR1 SGHRS, CDR2 YFSETQ.

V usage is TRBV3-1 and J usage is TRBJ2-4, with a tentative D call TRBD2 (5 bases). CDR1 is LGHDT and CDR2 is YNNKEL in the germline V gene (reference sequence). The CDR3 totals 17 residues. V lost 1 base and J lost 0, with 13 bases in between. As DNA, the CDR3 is TGTGCCAGCAGCCAAGCAGGAGGCAGATTAGCCAAAAACATTCAGTACTTC. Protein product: CASSQAGGRLAKNIQYF.